Included here is one T cell receptor (beta chain) sequence, with context. These data originate in a study of identifying expanded T cells in peripheral blood. Clones were sequenced by immunoSEQ multiplex PCR, and TCRdb holds only the in-frame ones, with some missing. The table includes some 78,000 clones, 88% detected once. CDR1 and CDR2 from the germline V gene are KGHSH and LQKENI. The V and J ends lost 6 bases and 1 base, in that order; junction bases with no gene match: 8. The CDR3 covers 15 residues. The sequenced material came from blood. The TCR comes from a person aged 18 to 70 in good health. The chain employs TRBV18 and TRBJ1-1, with 7 bases that match TRBD1. CDR3 protein: CASSLSGTENTEAFF. As DNA, the CDR3 is TGTGCCAGCTCTCTCAGCGGGACAGAGAACACTGAAGCTTTCTTT.